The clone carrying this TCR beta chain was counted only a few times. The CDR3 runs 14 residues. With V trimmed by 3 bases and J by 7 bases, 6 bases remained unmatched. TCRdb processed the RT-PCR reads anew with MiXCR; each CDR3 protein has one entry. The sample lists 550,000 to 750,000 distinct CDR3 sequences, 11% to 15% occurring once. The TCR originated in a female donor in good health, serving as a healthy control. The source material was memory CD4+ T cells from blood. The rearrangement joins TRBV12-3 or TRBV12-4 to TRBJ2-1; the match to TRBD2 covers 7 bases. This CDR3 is CASSFYGGRNEQFF. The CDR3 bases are TGTGCCAGCAGTTTTTATGGCGGGAGAAATGAGCAGTTCTTC.